The clone carrying this TCR beta chain was recorded many times. What it binds is unknown. Relying on iRepertoire HTBI primers and Arm-PCR of CDR3 regions, the team built TCR beta libraries. From the multiplex PCR reads, TCRdb called clonotypes with MiXCR, one entry per CDR3 protein. In the table there are 400,000 to 450,000 distinct CDR3 sequences, roughly 15% of which are singletons. This record belongs to a study of regulatory T cells in long-lasting Graves disease. General observations from the study: Persistent disease favored TRBV28, TRBJ1-2 and TRBJ2-5.

Time point of the sample: newly diagnosed GD, antithyroid drugs for less than 3 months. Construction of the TCR library relied on RNA isolated from PBMCs. American Thyroid Association guidelines defined how Graves' disease was diagnosed. V lost 0 bases and J 8 bases, leaving 19 bases between the germline ends. Germline CDR1 DFQATT, CDR2 SNEGSKA (reference sequence). The CDR3 runs 15 residues. In addition, the sample was reused for a study of T cells in Graves' hyperthyroidism and ophthalmopathy. That report notes: Stable Graves' hyperthyroidism meant no ophthalmopathy progression within 18 months. The primer set for the first-round RT-PCR of the TCR CDR3 was HTBI.

The clonotype originates from a woman aged 25 to 39 with Graves disease. This chain uses TRBV20-1 with TRBJ1-2, with D uncertain. The source was peripheral blood mononuclear cells (PBMCs), collected at new diagnosis, from a patient treated with antithyroid drugs. CDR3 residues: CSARDRLELTRGYTF. The CDR3 nucleotides read TGCAGTGCTAGAGATCGCCTGGAATTAACGAGAGGCTACACCTTC.